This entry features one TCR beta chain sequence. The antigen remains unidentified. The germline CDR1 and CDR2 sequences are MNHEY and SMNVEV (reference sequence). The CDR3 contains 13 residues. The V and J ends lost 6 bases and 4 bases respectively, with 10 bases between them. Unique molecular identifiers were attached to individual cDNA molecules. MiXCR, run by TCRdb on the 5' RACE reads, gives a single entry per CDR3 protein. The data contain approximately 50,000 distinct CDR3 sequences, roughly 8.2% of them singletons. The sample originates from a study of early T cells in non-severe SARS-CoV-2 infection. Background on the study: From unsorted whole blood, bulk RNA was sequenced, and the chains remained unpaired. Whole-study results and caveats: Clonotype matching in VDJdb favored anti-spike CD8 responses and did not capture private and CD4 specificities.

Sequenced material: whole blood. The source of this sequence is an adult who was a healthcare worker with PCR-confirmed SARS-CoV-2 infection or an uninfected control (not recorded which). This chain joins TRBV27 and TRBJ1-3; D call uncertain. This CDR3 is CASRPGSGNTIYF. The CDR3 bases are TGTGCCAGCAGACCGGGATCCGGAAACACCATATATTTT.